Described below is a single T cell receptor (beta chain) sequence and its context. Its specific antigen is unknown. Qualities for individual bases were not recorded, and no much larger clone is one base off. The germline V gene yields MNHEY for CDR1 and SVGAGI for CDR2. The V and J ends are trimmed by 6 bases and 1 base, leaving 14 bases between them. Including cysteine and phenylalanine, the CDR3 has 15 amino acids. The sequence is cut down to CDR3 DNA, 45 bases in frame from base 1. The method was 5' RACE. TCRdb names NextSeq 500 as the instrument used. Unique molecular identifiers were attached to individual cDNA molecules in the TCR library protocol so that sequencing error and PCR bias could be corrected. Sequencing covered both TCR alpha and beta chains, and within each sample the abundances of alpha and beta sequences were tightly co-correlated. Regarding the original processing steps: V gene, J gene and CDR3 annotation of TCR sequences was performed with Decombinator V4. TCRs were defined as expanded if a significant change between any two time points was detected under a Poisson model with p below 0.0001. TCR abundances were normalised to the total number of TCRs sequenced in each sample and reported as counts per million. TRAV1-2 paired with TRAJ12, TRAJ20 or TRAJ33 defined MAIT TCRs, while TRAV10 paired with TRAJ18 defined iNKT TCRs. VDJdb, accessed on 1 November 2021, was searched for TCRs annotated for CMV, EBV and SARS-CoV-2, and TCRs annotated for more than one antigen were excluded. The public reads were run again by TCRdb, first through fastp at Q25 and then through MiXCR, and only productive beta chains were kept. Each CDR3 protein gets just one entry, which takes the most common genes and DNA from the rows behind it. The V and J calls were determined by TCRdb, not by the authors. This sample is represented by more than 80,000 distinct CDR3 sequences; about an eighth of them were singletons. The ten largest clones capture roughly 6.4% of the sample.

This sample stems from a study of early T cells in non-severe SARS-CoV-2 infection (dated by TCRdb to the early 2020s). As for the study more broadly: Bulk RNA from unsorted whole blood was used for TCR sequencing, so alpha and beta chains could not be paired.

Findings and caveats that apply to the study as a whole: VDJdb matching was skewed toward anti-spike CD8 responses, so virus-specific expansions were likely underestimated and private and CD4 specificities were missed.

Set within a cohort of healthcare workers in London, UK, this nested case-control study involved weekly PCR testing of nasopharyngeal swabs along with blood sampling. Healthcare workers were enrolled in the week of the UK lockdown, from 23 to 31 March 2020, and were followed every week for up to roughly 16 weeks. The chain employs TRBV6-5 and TRBJ2-3; the D call could be TRBD1 or TRBD2, with each sharing 5 bases. Sequencing used whole blood. The TCR sequence derives from an adult who was a healthcare worker with PCR-confirmed SARS-CoV-2 infection or an uninfected control (not recorded which). CDR3 sequence: CASSRGGYRTDTQYF. In nucleotides, the sequence is TGTGCCAGCAGCCGGGGCGGTTACCGCACAGATACGCAGTATTTT.